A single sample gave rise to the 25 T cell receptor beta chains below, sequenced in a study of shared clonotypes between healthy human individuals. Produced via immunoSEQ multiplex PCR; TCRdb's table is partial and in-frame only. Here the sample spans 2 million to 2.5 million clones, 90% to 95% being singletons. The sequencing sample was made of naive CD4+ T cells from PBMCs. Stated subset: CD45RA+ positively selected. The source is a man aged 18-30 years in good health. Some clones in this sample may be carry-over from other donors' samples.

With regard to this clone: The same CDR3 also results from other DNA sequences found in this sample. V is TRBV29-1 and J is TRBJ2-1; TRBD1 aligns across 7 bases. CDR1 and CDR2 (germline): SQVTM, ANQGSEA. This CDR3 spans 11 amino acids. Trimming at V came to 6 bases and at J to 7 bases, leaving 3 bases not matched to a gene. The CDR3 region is CSVETGNEQFF. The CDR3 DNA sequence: TGCAGCGTCGAGACAGGGAATGAGCAGTTCTTC.

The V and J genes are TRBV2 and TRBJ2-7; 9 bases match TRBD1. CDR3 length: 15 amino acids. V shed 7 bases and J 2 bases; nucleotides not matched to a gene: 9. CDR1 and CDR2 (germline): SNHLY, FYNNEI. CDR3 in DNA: TGTGCCAGCACCCCGGGGACAGGGCATCCCTACGAGCAGTACTTC. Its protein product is CASTPGTGHPYEQYF. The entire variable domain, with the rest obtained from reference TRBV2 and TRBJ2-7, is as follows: EPEVTQTPSHQVTQMGQEVILRCVPISNHLYFYWYRQILGQKVEFLVSFYNNEISEKSEIFDDQFSVERPDGSNFTLKIRSTKLEDSAMYFCASTPGTGHPYEQYFGPGTRLTVT.

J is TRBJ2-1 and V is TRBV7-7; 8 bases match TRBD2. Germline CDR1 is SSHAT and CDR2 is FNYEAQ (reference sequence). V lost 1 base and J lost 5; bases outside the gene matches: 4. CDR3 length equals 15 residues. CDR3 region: CASSLGLAGNNEQFF. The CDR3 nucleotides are TGTGCCAGCAGCTTAGGGCTAGCGGGTAACAATGAGCAGTTCTTC.

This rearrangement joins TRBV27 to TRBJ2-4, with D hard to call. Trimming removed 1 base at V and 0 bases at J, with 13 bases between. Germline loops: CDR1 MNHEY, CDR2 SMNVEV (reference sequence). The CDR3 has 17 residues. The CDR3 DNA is TGTGCCAGCAGTTTATTTGCGCTCCCGGCAGCCAAAAACATTCAGTACTTC. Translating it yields CASSLFALPAAKNIQYF.

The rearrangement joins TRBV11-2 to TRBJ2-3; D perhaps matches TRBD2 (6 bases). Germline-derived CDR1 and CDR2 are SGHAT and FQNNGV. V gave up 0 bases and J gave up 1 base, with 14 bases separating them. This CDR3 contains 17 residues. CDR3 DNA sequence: TGTGCCAGCAGCTTAGATTATGGCGGGGTGGGCACAGATACGCAGTATTTT. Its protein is CASSLDYGGVGTDTQYF.

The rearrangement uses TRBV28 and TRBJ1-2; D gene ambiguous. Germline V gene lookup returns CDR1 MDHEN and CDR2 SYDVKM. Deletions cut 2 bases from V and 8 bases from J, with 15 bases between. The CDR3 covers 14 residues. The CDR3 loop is CASSLSGPGGGYTF. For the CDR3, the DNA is TGTGCCAGCAGTTTAAGTGGGCCTGGCGGGGGCTACACCTTC.

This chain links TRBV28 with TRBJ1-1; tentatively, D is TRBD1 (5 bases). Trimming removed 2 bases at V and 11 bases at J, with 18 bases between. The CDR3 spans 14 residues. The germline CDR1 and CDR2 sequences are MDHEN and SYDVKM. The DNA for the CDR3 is TGTGCCAGCAGTTTACGCCGGGGCAACGAGGGGGCTTTCTTT. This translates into CASSLRRGNEGAFF.

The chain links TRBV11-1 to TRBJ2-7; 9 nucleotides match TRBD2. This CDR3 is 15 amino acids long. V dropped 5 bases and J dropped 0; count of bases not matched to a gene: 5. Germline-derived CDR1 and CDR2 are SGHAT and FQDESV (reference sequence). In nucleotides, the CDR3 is TGTGCCAGCAGCACGAGCGGGGGGAACTCCTACGAGCAGTACTTC. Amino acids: CASSTSGGNSYEQYF.

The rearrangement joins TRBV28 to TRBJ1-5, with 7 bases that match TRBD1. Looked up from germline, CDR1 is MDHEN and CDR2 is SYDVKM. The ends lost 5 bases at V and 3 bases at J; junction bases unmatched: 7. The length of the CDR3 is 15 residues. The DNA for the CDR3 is TGTGCCAGCAGTGAAAGGGACAGATACAATCAGCCCCAGCATTTT. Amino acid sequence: CASSERDRYNQPQHF. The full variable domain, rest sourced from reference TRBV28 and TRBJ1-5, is DVKVTQSSRYLVKRTGEKVFLECVQDMDHENMFWYRQDPGLGLRLIYFSYDVKMKEKGDIPEGYSVSREKKERFSLILESASTNQTSMYLCASSERDRYNQPQHFGDGTRLSIL.

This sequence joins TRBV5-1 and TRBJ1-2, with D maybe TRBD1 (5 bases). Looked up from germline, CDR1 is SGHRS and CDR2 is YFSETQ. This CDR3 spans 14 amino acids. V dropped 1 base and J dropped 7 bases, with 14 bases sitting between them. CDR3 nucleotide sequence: TGCGCCAGCAGCTTGAATCCGGCAGGGCGTGGCTACACCTTC. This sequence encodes CASSLNPAGRGYTF.

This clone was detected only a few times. The CDR3 DNA reads as TGTGCCAGCAGCTTAGCAGGGTCCAATCAGCCCCAGCATTTT. Its protein is CASSLAGSNQPQHF. The chain combines TRBV7-6 with TRBJ1-5; D is unresolved. The V and J ends lost 0 bases and 3 bases respectively, with 6 bases between them. Germline CDR1 reads SGHVS; CDR2 reads FNYEAQ. This CDR3 region has 14 residues.

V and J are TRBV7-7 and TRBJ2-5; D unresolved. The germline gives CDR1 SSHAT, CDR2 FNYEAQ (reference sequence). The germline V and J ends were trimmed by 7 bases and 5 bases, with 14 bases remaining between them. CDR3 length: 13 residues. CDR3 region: CASTPVALETQYF. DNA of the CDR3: TGTGCCAGCACCCCGGTCGCCTTGGAGACCCAGTACTTC.

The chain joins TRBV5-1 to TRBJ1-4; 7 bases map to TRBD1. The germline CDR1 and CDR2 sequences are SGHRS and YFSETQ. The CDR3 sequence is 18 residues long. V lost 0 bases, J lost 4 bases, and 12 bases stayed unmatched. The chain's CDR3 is CASSLARSGGAVNEKLFF. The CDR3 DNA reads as TGCGCCAGCAGCTTGGCCCGGTCAGGGGGGGCCGTTAATGAAAAACTGTTTTTT. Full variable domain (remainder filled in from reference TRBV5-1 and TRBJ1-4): KAGVTQTPRYLIKTRGQQVTLSCSPISGHRSVSWYQQTPGQGLQFLFEYFSETQRNKGNFPGRFSGRQFSNSRSEMNVSTLELGDSALYLCASSLARSGGAVNEKLFFGSGTQLSVL.

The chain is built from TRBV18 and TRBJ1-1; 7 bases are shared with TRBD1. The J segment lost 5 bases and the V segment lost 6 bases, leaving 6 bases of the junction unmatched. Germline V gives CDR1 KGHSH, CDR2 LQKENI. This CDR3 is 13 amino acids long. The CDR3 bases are TGTGCCAGCTCCCAACAGGGGTTGACTGAAGCTTTCTTT. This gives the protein CASSQQGLTEAFF.

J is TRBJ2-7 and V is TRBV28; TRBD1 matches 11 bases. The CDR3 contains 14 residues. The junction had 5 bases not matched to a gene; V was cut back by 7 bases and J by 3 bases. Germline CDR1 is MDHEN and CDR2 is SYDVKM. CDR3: CASKGQGVRYEQYF. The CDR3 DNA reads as TGTGCCAGCAAGGGACAGGGGGTTCGCTACGAGCAGTACTTC.

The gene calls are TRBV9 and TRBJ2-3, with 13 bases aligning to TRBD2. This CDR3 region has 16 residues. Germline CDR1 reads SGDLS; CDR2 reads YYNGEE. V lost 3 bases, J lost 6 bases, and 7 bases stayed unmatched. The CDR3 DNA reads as TGTGCCAGCAGCGCCTTACTAGCGGGAGGGGCGGATACGCAGTATTTT. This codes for CASSALLAGGADTQYF.

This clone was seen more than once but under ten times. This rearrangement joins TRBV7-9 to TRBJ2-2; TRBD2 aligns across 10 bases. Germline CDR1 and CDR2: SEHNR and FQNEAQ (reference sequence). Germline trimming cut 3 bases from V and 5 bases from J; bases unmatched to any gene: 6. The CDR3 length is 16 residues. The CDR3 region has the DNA TGTGCCAGCAGCTTCACTACTAGCGGGGCTACCGGGGAGCTGTTTTTT. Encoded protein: CASSFTTSGATGELFF.

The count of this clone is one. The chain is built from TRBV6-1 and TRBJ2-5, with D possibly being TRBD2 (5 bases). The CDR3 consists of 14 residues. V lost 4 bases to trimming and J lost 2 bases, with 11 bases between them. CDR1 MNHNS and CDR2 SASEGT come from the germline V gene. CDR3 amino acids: CASSGRGLQETQYF. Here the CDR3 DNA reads TGTGCCAGCAGTGGTCGCGGGTTACAAGAGACCCAGTACTTC.

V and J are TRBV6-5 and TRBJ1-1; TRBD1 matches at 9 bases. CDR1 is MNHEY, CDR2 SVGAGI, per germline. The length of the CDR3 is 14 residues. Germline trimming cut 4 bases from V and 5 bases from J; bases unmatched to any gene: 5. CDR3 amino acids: CASSSDRGTTEAFF. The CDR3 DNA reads TGTGCCAGCAGTTCCGACAGGGGGACGACTGAAGCTTTCTTT.

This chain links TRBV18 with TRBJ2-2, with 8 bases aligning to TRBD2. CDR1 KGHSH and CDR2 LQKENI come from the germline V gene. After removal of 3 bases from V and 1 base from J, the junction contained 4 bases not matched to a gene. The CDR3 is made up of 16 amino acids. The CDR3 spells CASSPLAGMNTGELFF. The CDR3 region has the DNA TGTGCCAGCTCACCGTTAGCGGGGATGAACACCGGGGAGCTGTTTTTT.

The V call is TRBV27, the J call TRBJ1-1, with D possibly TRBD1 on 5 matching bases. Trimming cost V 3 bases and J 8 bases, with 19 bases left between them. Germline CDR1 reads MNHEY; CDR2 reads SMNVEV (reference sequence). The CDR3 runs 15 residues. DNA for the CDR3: TGTGCCAGCAGTTTGTTCGGGTCGTTTGGACAAGAAGCTTTCTTT. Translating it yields CASSLFGSFGQEAFF.

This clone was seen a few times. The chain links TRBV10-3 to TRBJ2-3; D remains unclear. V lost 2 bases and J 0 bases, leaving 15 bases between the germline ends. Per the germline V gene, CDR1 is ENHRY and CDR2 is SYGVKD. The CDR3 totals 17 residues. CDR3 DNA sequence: TGTGCCATCAGTGAGCAGTCCAGAGCCATCAGCACAGATACGCAGTATTTT. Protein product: CAISEQSRAISTDTQYF.

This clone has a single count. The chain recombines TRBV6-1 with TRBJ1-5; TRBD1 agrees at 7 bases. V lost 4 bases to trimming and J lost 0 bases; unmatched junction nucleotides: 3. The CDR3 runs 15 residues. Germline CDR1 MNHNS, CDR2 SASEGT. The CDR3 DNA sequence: TGTGCCAGCAGTGGACAGGGAGATAGCAATCAGCCCCAGCATTTT. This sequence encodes CASSGQGDSNQPQHF.

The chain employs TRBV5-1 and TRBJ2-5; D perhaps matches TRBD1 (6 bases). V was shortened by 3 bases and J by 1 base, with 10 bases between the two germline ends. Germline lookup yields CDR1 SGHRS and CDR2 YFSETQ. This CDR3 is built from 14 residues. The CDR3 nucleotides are TGCGCCAGCAGCTATTCAGGGGTCCAAGAGACCCAGTACTTC. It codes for CASSYSGVQETQYF. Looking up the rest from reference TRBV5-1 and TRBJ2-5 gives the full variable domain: KAGVTQTPRYLIKTRGQQVTLSCSPISGHRSVSWYQQTPGQGLQFLFEYFSETQRNKGNFPGRFSGRQFSNSRSEMNVSTLELGDSALYLCASSYSGVQETQYFGPGTRLLVL.

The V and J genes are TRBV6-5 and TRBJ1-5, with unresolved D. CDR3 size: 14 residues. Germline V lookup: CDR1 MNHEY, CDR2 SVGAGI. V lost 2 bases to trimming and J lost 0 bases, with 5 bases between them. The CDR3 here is CASSYGLSNQPQHF. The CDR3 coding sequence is TGTGCCAGCAGTTACGGTCTTAGCAATCAGCCCCAGCATTTT.